These 25 T cell receptor beta chains were all obtained from the same sample, sequenced in a study of cytomegalovirus exposure and HLA in healthy donors. The PCR used 60 Vbeta and 13 Jbeta primers. Assay: immunoSEQ multiplex PCR; the TCRdb copy retains only in-frame clones and omits some. The sample includes about 97,000 clones, about 70% of them seen just once. Sequenced sample: PBMCs. The receptor set was obtained from a woman aged 35 to 49 in good health and CMV-seronegative.

The chain couples TRBV4-2 to TRBJ1-5; D call uncertain. V shed 5 bases and J shed 3 bases, with 8 bases lying between them. This CDR3 is 13 amino acids long. Germline V CDR1 and CDR2: LGHNA, YNFKEQ. This CDR3 is CASSREFNQPQHF. In nucleotides, the CDR3 is TGTGCCAGCAGCAGGGAGTTCAATCAGCCCCAGCATTTT.

This clone turned up a few times. CDR3 sequence: CASSMGAGPGNTIYF. CDR3 bases: TGTGCCAGTAGTATGGGGGCAGGGCCTGGAAACACCATATATTTT. The J gene is TRBJ1-3, the V gene TRBV19; a possible D gene is TRBD1 (6 bases). The CDR3 loop spans 15 amino acids. Per the germline V gene, CDR1 is LNHDA and CDR2 is SQIVND (reference sequence). The V end was cut by 3 bases, the J end by 2 bases, with 11 bases between.

V gene TRBV12-5 combines with J gene TRBJ2-3, with 13 nucleotides matching TRBD2. J gave up 6 bases and V 6 bases, and 9 bases lay outside the gene matches. The CDR3 covers 16 residues. Per the germline V gene, CDR1 is LGHNT and CDR2 is FRNRAP. DNA for the CDR3: TGTGCTAGTGGCATCGGACTAGCGGGAGTTTCGGATACGCAGTATTTT. This sequence encodes CASGIGLAGVSDTQYF.

This clone was picked up a small number of times. The chain uses TRBV7-2 and TRBJ2-2, with 10 nucleotides matching TRBD2. The length of the CDR3 is 16 residues. The germline V gene has CDR1 SGHTA and CDR2 FQGNSA. Trimming cost V 5 bases and J 6 bases; bases outside gene matches: 9. The CDR3, as DNA: TGTGCCAGCAGCAAACCTAGCGGGGGTTCCCCCGGGGAGCTGTTTTTT. Its protein product is CASSKPSGGSPGELFF.

This sequence joins TRBV7-9 and TRBJ2-1, with 7 nucleotides matching TRBD1. The germline V gene encodes CDR1 SEHNR and CDR2 FQNEAQ (reference sequence). V trimming: 5 bases; J trimming: 4 bases; junction bases outside the gene matches: 8. The CDR3 totals 15 residues. The CDR3, as DNA: TGTGCCAGCAGCCTATCGGACAGGTCATACAATGAGCAGTTCTTC. Its translation is CASSLSDRSYNEQFF.

The chain combines TRBV19 with TRBJ1-1; D unclear. The CDR3 is 14 residues long. Germline V gene sequence: CDR1 LNHDA, CDR2 SQIVND (reference sequence). Trimming took 4 bases from V and 2 from J, leaving 11 bases between them. The CDR3: CASSKVVRNTEAFF. In nucleotides, the CDR3 is TGTGCCAGTAGTAAAGTGGTTAGAAACACTGAAGCTTTCTTT.

V usage is TRBV9 and J usage is TRBJ2-6; D remains ambiguous. V lost 0 bases and J lost 1, with 8 bases in between. The CDR3 has 16 residues. Germline assignment: CDR1 SGDLS and CDR2 YYNGEE. CDR3 region: CASSVVPVSGANVLTF. The CDR3, as DNA: TGTGCCAGCAGCGTAGTTCCGGTTTCTGGGGCCAACGTCCTGACTTTC.

The chain recombines TRBV7-8 with TRBJ2-1; 8 bases line up with TRBD2. Germline V gives CDR1 SGHVS, CDR2 FQNEAQ. Unmatched junction bases numbered 7, after V lost 5 bases and J lost 1 base. CDR3 length equals 16 residues. In DNA form, the CDR3 reads TGTGCCAGCAGCGCTATCGGCGGGGGGTCCTACAATGAGCAGTTCTTC. The encoded protein is CASSAIGGGSYNEQFF.

V gene TRBV7-2 combines with J gene TRBJ2-3; D is possibly TRBD2 (6 bases). V was clipped by 1 base and J by 8 bases, with 16 bases between them. This CDR3 spans 15 amino acids. The germline gives CDR1 SGHTA, CDR2 FQGNSA. The CDR3 protein is CASSLVARREGTQYF. As DNA, the CDR3 is TGTGCCAGCAGCTTAGTGGCTAGGCGGGAAGGTACGCAGTATTTT.

The chain uses TRBV4-1 and TRBJ2-5; the match to TRBD1 covers 8 bases. The junction had 14 bases not matched to a gene; V was cut back by 3 bases and J by 5 bases. Germline assignment: CDR1 MGHRA and CDR2 YSYEKL. The CDR3 totals 17 residues. This CDR3 is CASSHLQDRVALETQYF. The CDR3 DNA sequence: TGCGCCAGCAGCCACCTACAGGACAGGGTCGCTTTGGAGACCCAGTACTTC.

V and J are TRBV19 and TRBJ2-1; 14 bases line up with TRBD2. In germline, CDR1 is LNHDA, CDR2 SQIVND (reference sequence). The CDR3 sequence is 15 residues long. Trimming cost V 5 bases and J 7 bases; bases outside gene matches: 4. The CDR3 DNA sequence: TGTGCCAGTAGTGGCGGACTAGCGGGGGGTAATGAGCAGTTCTTC. It codes for CASSGGLAGGNEQFF.

CDR3: CASELDRGYEQYF. The CDR3 nucleotides read TGTGCCAGCGAGTTGGACAGGGGCTACGAGCAGTACTTC. The chain has TRBV6-1 and TRBJ2-7; 9 positions match TRBD1. Germline values: CDR1 MNHNS, CDR2 SASEGT. This CDR3 spans 13 amino acids. J lost 3 bases, V lost 8 bases, and 5 bases had no gene match.

This clone has a handful of counts. V usage is TRBV27 and J usage is TRBJ1-5, with 7 bases lining up with TRBD1. The CDR3 length is 15 residues. Per germline, CDR1 MNHEY and CDR2 SMNVEV (reference sequence). Trimming removed 5 bases from V and 4 bases from J; junction bases left unmatched: 8. The CDR3 DNA reads as TGTGCCAGCAGTAGACAGGGCGGAGGGAATCAGCCCCAGCATTTT. The encoded protein is CASSRQGGGNQPQHF.

This clone has more than one count but fewer than ten. The chain links TRBV11-2 to TRBJ2-1; 12 nucleotides agree with TRBD2. This CDR3 is built from 16 residues. In germline, CDR1 is SGHAT, CDR2 FQNNGV. V was pared by 2 bases and J by 4 bases, with 3 bases of the junction left unmatched. CDR3 sequence: CASSLSLAGGYNEQFF. DNA for the CDR3: TGTGCCAGCAGCTTATCACTAGCGGGAGGATACAATGAGCAGTTCTTC.

This clone was picked up one time. The same CDR3 is also encoded by other DNA sequences in this sample. The chain combines TRBV7-3 with TRBJ2-1, with 8 bases aligning to TRBD2. From germline, CDR1 is SGHTA and CDR2 FQGTGA. V was clipped by 0 bases and J by 4 bases; unmatched bases: 2. The CDR3 runs to 15 residues. CDR3 loop: CASSLTSGGYNEQFF. The CDR3 nucleotides are TGTGCCAGCAGCTTAACGTCGGGAGGGTACAATGAGCAGTTCTTC.

The chain recombines TRBV19 with TRBJ2-1; 12 bases are a match to TRBD2. The CDR3 consists of 15 residues. With 3 bases clipped from V and 7 bases from J, the junction kept 4 bases outside the gene matches. The germline gives CDR1 LNHDA, CDR2 SQIVND (reference sequence). CDR3: CASSITSGRHNEQFF. In DNA form, the CDR3 reads TGTGCCAGTAGTATTACTAGCGGGAGGCATAATGAGCAGTTCTTC.

J is TRBJ2-7 and V is TRBV7-8; 9 bases fit TRBD1. The CDR3 spans 16 residues. Trimming at V came to 4 bases and at J to 6 bases, leaving 13 bases not matched to a gene. Looked up from germline, CDR1 is SGHVS and CDR2 is FQNEAQ. CDR3 bases: TGTGCCAGCAGCTCACAGGGGGCGCAGACCACGAGCGAGCAGTACTTC. Encoded protein: CASSSQGAQTTSEQYF.

This clone came up once. The V call is TRBV6-5, the J call TRBJ2-3; D may be TRBD2 (5 bases). V lost 7 bases to trimming and J lost 6 bases, with 8 bases between them. The V gene's germline CDR1 is MNHEY and CDR2 SVGAGI. This CDR3 has 11 residues. In DNA, the CDR3 is TGTGCCAGCAACCGAGGGGATACGCAGTATTTT. Encoded protein: CASNRGDTQYF.

V gene TRBV7-2 combines with J gene TRBJ2-1; TRBD1 aligns across 9 bases. The CDR3 has 16 residues. The V segment lost 3 bases and the J segment 8 bases; nucleotides outside the gene matches: 11. In germline, CDR1 is SGHTA, CDR2 FQGNSA. The DNA of the CDR3 is TGTGCCAGCAGCTTGACCGGGACAGGGCTCTTCGATGAGCAGTTCTTC. As protein: CASSLTGTGLFDEQFF.

The gene calls are TRBV9 and TRBJ1-3; D is ambiguous. With 3 bases removed from V and 0 bases from J, the gap between germline ends came to 19 bases. The CDR3 covers 18 residues. Germline V gene lookup returns CDR1 SGDLS and CDR2 YYNGEE. The DNA of the CDR3 is TGTGCCAGCAGCGCCGGGCGCGGGAGCGGGCTCTCTGGAAACACCATATATTTT. This codes for CASSAGRGSGLSGNTIYF.

This clone was recorded once. V gene TRBV7-9 combines with J gene TRBJ1-2, with 9 bases identical to TRBD1. The CDR3 extends over 14 amino acids. J gave up 6 bases and V 5 bases, and 7 bases lay outside the gene matches. CDR1 is SEHNR and CDR2 is FQNEAQ in the germline V gene (reference sequence). The CDR3 nucleotides are TGTGCCAGCAGCCACGGGACAGGGCAAGATGGCTACACCTTC. Amino acids: CASSHGTGQDGYTF.

V usage is TRBV7-2 and J usage is TRBJ2-7; a possible D gene is TRBD1 (6 bases). The V gene's germline CDR1 is SGHTA and CDR2 FQGNSA. V was trimmed by 5 bases and J by 2 bases, leaving 16 bases between them. The CDR3 runs 15 residues. CDR3 nucleotide sequence: TGTGCCAGCAGCCTCCACCCCGGGACAACCTACGAGCAGTACTTC. Protein: CASSLHPGTTYEQYF.

The sample holds one count of this clone. V and J are TRBV7-3 and TRBJ2-3; 10 nucleotides align to TRBD2. From germline, CDR1 is SGHTA and CDR2 FQGTGA. The CDR3 loop spans 17 amino acids. After removal of 0 bases from V and 0 bases from J, the junction contained 3 bases not matched to a gene. CDR3 in DNA: TGTGCCAGCAGCTTAACCCCTAGCGGGAGTAGCACAGATACGCAGTATTTT. Residues: CASSLTPSGSSTDTQYF.

The V and J genes are TRBV28 and TRBJ2-4, with 10 positions matching TRBD1. With 6 bases clipped from V and 6 bases from J, the junction kept 17 bases outside the gene matches. The CDR3 runs to 18 residues. Germline values: CDR1 MDHEN, CDR2 SYDVKM. CDR3 in DNA: TGTGCCAGCAGCCTAGGACCACCGGGACAGGGGATAAGAAACATTCAGTACTTC. This codes for CASSLGPPGQGIRNIQYF.

This rearrangement joins TRBV28 to TRBJ2-1, with 7 positions matching TRBD2. The CDR3 consists of 16 residues. In germline, CDR1 is MDHEN, CDR2 SYDVKM. The V and J ends lost 5 bases and 7 bases, in that order; junction bases with no gene match: 14. The DNA of the CDR3 is TGTGCCAGCAGTGGGGGAGGGGCGGGACGGCGGAATGAGCAGTTCTTC. Encoded protein: CASSGGGAGRRNEQFF.